This T cell receptor (beta chain) was recovered during a study of blood T cell repertoires in COVID-19 (TCRdb year 2020). Notes on the research overall: Samples from collaborators originated in the United States, Italy and Spain and spanned both the acute and convalescent phases of COVID-19. The prospective study material was composed of cDNA or gDNA derived from T cells, B-cell-depleted T cells, or PBMCs. The dataset comprised deeply sampled blood TCRbeta repertoires from subjects exposed to, actively infected with, or recovered from COVID-19. The repertoires were released in a freely available public database meant as a resource for research on the immune response to SARS-CoV-2. The samples were drawn from the first 160 participants of the ongoing ImmuneRACE study and from over 950 subjects provided by 6 global collaborators. The sample metadata nearly always contained a de-identified subject ID, COVID-19 status, age in years and sex. Where available, HLA class I and class II types were taken from metadata supplied by the sample provider and were not determined by assay-based typing.

Overall study outcomes, separate from this receptor: The quantity of clinical and demographic metadata differed by source and by participant and was supplied without curation.

TCRbeta CDR3 regions were amplified from genomic DNA by means of the immunoSEQ Assay, a bias-controlled multiplex PCR. Turning to the authors' computational methods: The number of nucleated cells in each sample was estimated by amplification of reference gene primers within the assay. Sequence reads were collapsed and filtered to measure the absolute abundance of every unique TCRbeta CDR3 rearrangement. For each sample, productive Simpson clonality was calculated as the square root of Simpson's diversity index over productive rearrangements. What TCRdb holds here is the immuneACCESS table cut down to in-frame rearrangements. Part of the clones is not present; checked against another copy, under half of the missing clones reflect an unresolved V gene, and the others are unexplained. V, J and clone size are taken as reported in that table, and D and trimming were inferred from the DNA itself. The sample table holds around 220,000 clones, of which under 90% were seen once. Clones ranked in the top ten supply approximately 8% of the sample.

At one collaborating source in Seattle, patients were enrolled during active infection and were followed longitudinally through the course of disease. Whole blood was collected in K2EDTA tubes by collaborating institutions according to the institutions' own protocols. For TCRbeta analysis, collaborators shipped samples as frozen whole blood, isolated PBMCs, or DNA extracted from either of those sample types. With regard to this clone: This clone's antigen is unknown. No quality values exist for individual bases; no much larger clone is one base distant.

Material: peripheral blood. The receptor was isolated from a woman over 75 with COVID-19, enrolled during active disease.

The CDR3 sequence is CASIGLAGSSYNEQFF. The nucleotide sequence is given as TGTGCCAGCATTGGACTAGCGGGGTCCTCCTACAATGAGCAGTTCTTC. The receptor chain draws on TRBV5-6 and TRBJ2-1; TRBD2 fits 12 bases in the junction. The germline V gene supplies CDR1 SGHDT and CDR2 YYEEEE. The CDR3, from cysteine to phenylalanine, totals 16 residues. Of all the DNA, just the CDR3 is kept, 48 bases in frame from base 1. The junction shows trimming of 6 bases on V and 0 bases on J, and the gene matches do not reach 4 bases of it.